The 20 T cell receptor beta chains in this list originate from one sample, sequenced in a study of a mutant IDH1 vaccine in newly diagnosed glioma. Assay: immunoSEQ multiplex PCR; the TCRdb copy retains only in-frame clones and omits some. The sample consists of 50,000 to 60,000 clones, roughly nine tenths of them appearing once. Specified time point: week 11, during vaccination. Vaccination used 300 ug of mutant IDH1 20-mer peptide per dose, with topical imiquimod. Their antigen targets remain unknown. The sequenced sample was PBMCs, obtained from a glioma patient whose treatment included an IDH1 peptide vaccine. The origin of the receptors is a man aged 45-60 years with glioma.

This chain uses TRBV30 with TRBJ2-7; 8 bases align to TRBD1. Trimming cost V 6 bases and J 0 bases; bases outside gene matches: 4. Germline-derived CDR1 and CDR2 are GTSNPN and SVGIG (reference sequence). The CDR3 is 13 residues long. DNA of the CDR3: TGTGCCTGTCGCAGGGGGCACTCCTACGAGCAGTACTTC. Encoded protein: CACRRGHSYEQYF.

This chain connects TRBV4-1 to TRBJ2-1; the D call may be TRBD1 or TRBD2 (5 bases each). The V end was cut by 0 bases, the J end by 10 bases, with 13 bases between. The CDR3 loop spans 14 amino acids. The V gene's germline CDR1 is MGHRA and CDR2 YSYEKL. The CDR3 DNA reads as TGCGCCAGCAGCCAAGAGTCTGGGACGGGGGAGCAGTTCTTC. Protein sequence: CASSQESGTGEQFF.

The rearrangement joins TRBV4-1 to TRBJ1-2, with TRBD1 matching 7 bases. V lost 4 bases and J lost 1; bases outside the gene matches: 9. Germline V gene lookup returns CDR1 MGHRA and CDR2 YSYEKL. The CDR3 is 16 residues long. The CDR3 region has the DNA TGCGCCAGCAGCCGGCGCACGGGACAGATTAACTATGGCTACACCTTC. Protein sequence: CASSRRTGQINYGYTF.

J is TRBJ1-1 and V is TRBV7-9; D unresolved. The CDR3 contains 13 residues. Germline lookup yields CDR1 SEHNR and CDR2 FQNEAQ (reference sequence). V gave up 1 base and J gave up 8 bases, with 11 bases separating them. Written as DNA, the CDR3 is TGTGCCAGCAGCTTAGATGCCGGTCGCGAAGCTTTCTTT. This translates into CASSLDAGREAFF.

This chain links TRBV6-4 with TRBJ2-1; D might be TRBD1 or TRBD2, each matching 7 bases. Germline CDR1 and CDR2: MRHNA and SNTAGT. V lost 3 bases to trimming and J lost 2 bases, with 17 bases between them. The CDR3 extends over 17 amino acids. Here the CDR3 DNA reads TGTGCCAGCAGTGAAGCAGGGGGAGGGGCGCCCTACAATGAGCAGTTCTTC. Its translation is CASSEAGGGAPYNEQFF.

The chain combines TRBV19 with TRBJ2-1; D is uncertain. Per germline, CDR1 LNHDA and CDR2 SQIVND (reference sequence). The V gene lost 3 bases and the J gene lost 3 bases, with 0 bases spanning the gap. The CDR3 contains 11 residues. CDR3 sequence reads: CASSIYNEQFF. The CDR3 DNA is TGTGCCAGTAGTATCTACAATGAGCAGTTCTTC.

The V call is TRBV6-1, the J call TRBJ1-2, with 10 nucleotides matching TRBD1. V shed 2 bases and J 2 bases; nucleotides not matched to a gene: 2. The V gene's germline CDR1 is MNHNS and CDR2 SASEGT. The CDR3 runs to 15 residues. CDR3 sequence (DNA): TGTGCCAGCAGTGAAAGACAGGGGGCCAACTATGGCTACACCTTC. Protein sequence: CASSERQGANYGYTF.

CDR3 in amino acids: CASSLGSAGAYNQPQHF. CDR3 nucleotides: TGTGCCAGCAGCTTAGGTTCCGCAGGGGCATACAATCAGCCCCAGCATTTT. The chain carries TRBV7-6 and TRBJ1-5, with D tentatively TRBD1 (6 bases). The CDR3 loop spans 17 amino acids. CDR1 SGHVS and CDR2 FNYEAQ come from the germline V gene. V lost 1 base and J lost 3, with 16 bases in between.

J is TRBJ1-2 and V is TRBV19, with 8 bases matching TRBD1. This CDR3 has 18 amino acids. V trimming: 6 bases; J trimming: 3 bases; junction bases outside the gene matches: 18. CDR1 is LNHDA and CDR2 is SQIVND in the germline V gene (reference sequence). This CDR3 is CASRPSGQGRVSDYGYTF. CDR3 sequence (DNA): TGTGCCAGTAGACCATCTGGACAGGGCCGAGTTAGTGACTATGGCTACACCTTC.

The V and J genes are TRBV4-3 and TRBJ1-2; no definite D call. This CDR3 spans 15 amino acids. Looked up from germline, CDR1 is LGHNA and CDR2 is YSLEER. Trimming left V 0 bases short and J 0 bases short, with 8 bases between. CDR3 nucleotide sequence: TGCGCCAGCAGCCAAGATTTCAGTGCTAACTATGGCTACACCTTC. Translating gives CASSQDFSANYGYTF.

The CDR3 DNA is TGTGCCAGCAGCCCCGGACTCCTAAGGAGAGAAAAACTGTTTTTT. The encoded protein is CASSPGLLRREKLFF. The chain employs TRBV11-2 and TRBJ1-4; D remains unclear. V was shortened by 5 bases and J by 8 bases, with 18 bases between the two germline ends. Germline CDR1 and CDR2: SGHAT and FQNNGV. This CDR3 is built from 15 residues.

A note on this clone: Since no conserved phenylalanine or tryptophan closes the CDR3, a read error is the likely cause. The chain's CDR3 is CASSGSGGDREEAFL. CDR3 nucleotide sequence: TGTGCCAGCAGCGGCAGCGGAGGGGACAGGGAGGAGGCTTTCCTT. J is TRBJ1-1 and V is TRBV7-9; 9 bases agree with TRBD1. Per the germline V gene, CDR1 is SEHNR and CDR2 is FQNEAQ (reference sequence). With V trimmed by 5 bases and J by 11 bases, 15 bases remained unmatched. The CDR3 is made up of 15 amino acids.

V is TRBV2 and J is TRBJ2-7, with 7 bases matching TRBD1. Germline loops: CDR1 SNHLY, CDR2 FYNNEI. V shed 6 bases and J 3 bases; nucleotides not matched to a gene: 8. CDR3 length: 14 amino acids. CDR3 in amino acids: CASRTGQNYYEQYF. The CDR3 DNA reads TGTGCCAGCAGGACGGGACAGAATTACTACGAGCAGTACTTC.

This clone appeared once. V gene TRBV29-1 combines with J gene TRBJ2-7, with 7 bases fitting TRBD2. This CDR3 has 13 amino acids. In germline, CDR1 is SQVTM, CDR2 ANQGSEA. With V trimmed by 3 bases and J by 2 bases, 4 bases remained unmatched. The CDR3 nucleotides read TGCAGCGTTGAGAGCGGGACTACCTACGAGCAGTACTTC. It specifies CSVESGTTYEQYF.

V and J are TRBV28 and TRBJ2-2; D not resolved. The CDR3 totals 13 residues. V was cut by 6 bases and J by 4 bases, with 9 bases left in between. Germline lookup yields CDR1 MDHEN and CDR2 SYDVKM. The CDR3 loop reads CASRGRTTGELFF. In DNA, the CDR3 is TGTGCCAGCAGAGGGCGAACCACCGGGGAGCTGTTTTTT.

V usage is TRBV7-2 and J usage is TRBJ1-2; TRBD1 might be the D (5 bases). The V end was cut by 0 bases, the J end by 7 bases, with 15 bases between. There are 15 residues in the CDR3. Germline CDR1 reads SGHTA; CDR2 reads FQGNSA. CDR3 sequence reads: CASSLAGTAAGGYTF. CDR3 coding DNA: TGTGCCAGCAGCTTAGCCGGGACGGCGGCGGGTGGCTACACCTTC.

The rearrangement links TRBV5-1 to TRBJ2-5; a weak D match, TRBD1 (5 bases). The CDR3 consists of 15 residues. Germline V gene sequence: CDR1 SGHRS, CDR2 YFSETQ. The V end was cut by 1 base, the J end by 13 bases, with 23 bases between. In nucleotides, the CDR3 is TGCGCCAGCAGCTTGCAGGGCAGTTCGTCCGTCCCTACGTACTTC. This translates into CASSLQGSSSVPTYF.

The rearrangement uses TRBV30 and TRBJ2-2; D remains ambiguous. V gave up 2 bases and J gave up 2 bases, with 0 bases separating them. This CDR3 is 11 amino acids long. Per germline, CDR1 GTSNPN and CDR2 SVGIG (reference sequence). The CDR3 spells CAWSNTGELFF. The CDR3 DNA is TGTGCCTGGAGTAACACCGGGGAGCTGTTTTTT.

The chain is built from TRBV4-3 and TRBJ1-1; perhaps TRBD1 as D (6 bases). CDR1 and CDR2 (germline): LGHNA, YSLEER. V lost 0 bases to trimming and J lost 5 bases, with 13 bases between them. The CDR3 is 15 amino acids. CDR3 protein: CASSQDKGGRTEAFF. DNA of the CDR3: TGCGCCAGCAGCCAAGATAAGGGGGGGAGGACTGAAGCTTTCTTT.

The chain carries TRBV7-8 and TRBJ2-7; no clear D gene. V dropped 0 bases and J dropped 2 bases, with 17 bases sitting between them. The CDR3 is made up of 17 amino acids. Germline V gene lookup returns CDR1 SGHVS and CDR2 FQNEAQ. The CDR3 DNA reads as TGTGCCAGCAGCTTAGCGCGTCAACAGCTAACTACCTACGAGCAGTACTTC. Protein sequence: CASSLARQQLTTYEQYF.